The clone carrying this T cell receptor (beta chain) has just a few counts. The antigen remains undetermined. TCRdb re-called the RT-PCR reads through MiXCR, storing one row per CDR3 protein. The sample carries 700,000 to 900,000 distinct CDR3 sequences, over 20% recorded once. V shed 3 bases and J 1 base; nucleotides not matched to a gene: 9. From germline, CDR1 is SQVTM and CDR2 ANQGSEA. The CDR3 runs 16 residues. This sample is drawn from a study of response to subunit inactivated influenza vaccine. Notes on the study in general: There was a suggestion from the authors that each seasonal influenza vaccination recruits few new T cells.

Material: PBMCs from blood, obtained more than 4 days after vaccination. The TCR comes from a man between 50 and 59 years old who received an inactivated influenza vaccine. The V call is TRBV29-1, the J call TRBJ1-2, with 9 positions matching TRBD1. Here the CDR3 DNA reads TGCAGCGTTGAGGACTATACAGGGGGCCTTAACTATGGCTACACCTTC. Translating gives CSVEDYTGGLNYGYTF.